This T cell receptor beta chain was sequenced during a study of blood T cell repertoires in COVID-19. Across the study: Samples taken during acute and convalescent COVID-19 were collected in the United States, Italy and Spain. T cells, B-cell-depleted T cells, or PBMCs supplied cDNA or gDNA.

Germline CDR1 and CDR2: SGHRS and YFSETQ. The CDR3 spans 15 residues. V lost 0 bases and J 6 bases, leaving 10 bases between the germline ends. Per the original data handling: Scientists estimated how many nucleated cells there were by amplifying reference gene primers. The table came from immunoSEQ multiplex PCR; TCRdb's copy has only in-frame clones and leaves some out. For V, J and clone size, that table is used; D and trimming come from the DNA. This table has 84,000 or so clones, roughly 88% appearing once. This chain uses TRBV5-1 with TRBJ1-6, with D possibly being TRBD1 (6 bases). The sequence derives from a man aged 70-80 years with acute or convalescent COVID-19. Sequencing input: peripheral blood. The CDR3 protein is CASSLEGQFNSPLHF. CDR3 nucleotides: TGCGCCAGCAGCTTGGAAGGACAGTTTAATTCACCCCTCCACTTT. Complete variable domain (other parts from reference TRBV5-1 and TRBJ1-6): KAGVTQTPRYLIKTRGQQVTLSCSPISGHRSVSWYQQTPGQGLQFLFEYFSETQRNKGNFPGRFSGRQFSNSRSEMNVSTLELGDSALYLCASSLEGQFNSPLHFGNGTRLTVT.